Following are 21 T cell receptor beta chains from one sample sequenced in a study of T cell responses to AZD1222 COVID-19 vaccine. Measured with immunoSEQ multiplex PCR; TCRdb has only the in-frame clones, and not every one. The data hold some 200,000 clones, with 85% to 95% observed a single time. The sample in question was peripheral blood, obtained 28 days after the second dose of the MenACWY control vaccine. All receptors derive from an adult who received the MenACWY meningococcal vaccine as a control.

The chain uses TRBV7-9 and TRBJ1-1; TRBD1 agrees at 8 bases. The length of the CDR3 is 15 residues. Trimming at V came to 1 base and at J to 3 bases, leaving 4 bases not matched to a gene. In germline, CDR1 is SEHNR, CDR2 FQNEAQ (reference sequence). The CDR3 sequence: CASSLGPTGDTEAFF. DNA of the CDR3: TGTGCCAGCAGCTTAGGACCGACAGGGGACACTGAAGCTTTCTTT.

V and J are TRBV7-8 and TRBJ1-5; 9 nucleotides line up with TRBD1. This CDR3 spans 14 amino acids. From germline, CDR1 is SGHVS and CDR2 FQNEAQ. Losses at the gene ends were 5 bases for V and 7 bases for J; bases not matched to a gene: 6. The CDR3 sequence is CASSLQGAAQPQHF. CDR3 DNA sequence: TGTGCCAGCAGCCTACAGGGGGCAGCCCAGCCCCAGCATTTT.

This clone is a singleton in its sample. This chain uses TRBV29-1 with TRBJ1-2, with unresolved D. Germline CDR1 reads SQVTM; CDR2 reads ANQGSEA. Trimming removed 4 bases at V and 4 bases at J, with 4 bases between. There are 10 residues in the CDR3. The chain's CDR3 is CSVAPYGYTF. In DNA, the CDR3 is TGCAGCGTTGCTCCCTATGGCTACACCTTC.

V is TRBV6-6 and J is TRBJ2-7, with a tentative D call TRBD2 (5 bases). The CDR3 has 15 residues. Trimming shortened V by 0 bases and J by 3 bases, and 12 bases separated the two germline ends. The V gene's germline CDR1 is MNHNY and CDR2 SVGAGI (reference sequence). This CDR3 reads CASSYSEGGIYEQYF. The CDR3 nucleotides read TGTGCCAGCAGTTACTCAGAAGGAGGCATCTACGAGCAGTACTTC.

The chain links TRBV30 to TRBJ1-2; D not certain. The ends were cut back, 0 bases at V and 0 bases at J, with 11 bases in the middle. CDR1 is GTSNPN and CDR2 is SVGIG in the germline V gene (reference sequence). The CDR3 is 15 amino acids. CDR3 residues: CAWSVGQVSNYGYTF. The DNA for the CDR3 is TGTGCCTGGAGTGTCGGGCAGGTATCTAACTATGGCTACACCTTC.

The V gene is TRBV4-1, the J gene TRBJ1-1; D is unclear. The V gene lost 5 bases and the J gene lost 0 bases, with 1 base spanning the gap. The CDR3 has 11 amino acids. Germline V CDR1 and CDR2: MGHRA, YSYEKL. The CDR3 region has the DNA TGCGCCAGCAGCTTGAACACTGAAGCTTTCTTT. It translates to CASSLNTEAFF.

V gene TRBV5-5 combines with J gene TRBJ1-1; D remains ambiguous. Deletions cut 8 bases from V and 1 base from J, with 12 bases between. The CDR3 contains 13 residues. Looked up from germline, CDR1 is SGHKS and CDR2 is YYEKEE (reference sequence). CDR3 protein: CASERQPNTEAFF. Here the CDR3 DNA reads TGTGCCAGTGAGAGGCAGCCGAACACTGAAGCTTTCTTT.

The chain carries TRBV28 and TRBJ2-1; D is ambiguous. Trimming removed 6 bases from V and 3 bases from J, with 9 bases in between. The CDR3 runs to 13 residues. CDR1 and CDR2 from the germline V gene are MDHEN and SYDVKM. The CDR3 DNA reads as TGTGCCAGCAGGCCCGGCGGCTACAATGAGCAGTTCTTC. Protein product: CASRPGGYNEQFF.

This chain links TRBV9 with TRBJ1-3; tentatively, D is TRBD1 (6 bases). V was trimmed by 0 bases and J by 4 bases, leaving 14 bases between them. CDR1 and CDR2 (germline): SGDLS, YYNGEE. CDR3 length: 16 residues. This CDR3 is CASSVAGAAAGNTIYF. CDR3 DNA: TGTGCCAGCAGCGTAGCGGGGGCAGCTGCCGGAAACACCATATATTTT.

This rearrangement joins TRBV9 to TRBJ2-2; perhaps TRBD2 as D (7 bases). CDR3 length: 17 amino acids. V was clipped by 4 bases and J by 2 bases, with 18 bases between them. Germline CDR1 is SGDLS and CDR2 is YYNGEE. CDR3 amino acids: CASSIQRGGLNTGELFF. CDR3 in DNA: TGTGCCAGCAGCATCCAGAGGGGGGGACTCAACACCGGGGAGCTGTTTTTT.

The chain is built from TRBV9 and TRBJ1-3, with 11 bases aligning to TRBD1. CDR1 SGDLS and CDR2 YYNGEE come from the germline V gene. The CDR3 length is 16 residues. V was clipped by 2 bases and J by 1 base; unmatched bases: 2. CDR3 in DNA: TGTGCCAGCAGCGTCGGACAGGGGGCGTCTGGAAACACCATATATTTT. Translated, it gives CASSVGQGASGNTIYF.

The chain carries TRBV5-4 and TRBJ2-1, with 12 bases identical to TRBD2. After removal of 3 bases from V and 6 bases from J, the junction contained 13 bases not matched to a gene. The V gene's germline CDR1 is SGHNT and CDR2 YYREEE (reference sequence). The CDR3 loop spans 18 amino acids. Here the CDR3 reads CASSSSGRASVRGNEQFF. The CDR3, as DNA: TGTGCCAGCAGCTCTAGCGGGAGGGCCTCGGTACGTGGCAATGAGCAGTTCTTC.

In this sample, this clone turned up a few times. The chain uses TRBV28 and TRBJ1-2; 8 bases agree with TRBD1. Germline values: CDR1 MDHEN, CDR2 SYDVKM. The CDR3 sequence is 14 residues long. V lost 3 bases, J lost 7 bases, and 7 bases stayed unmatched. The CDR3 sequence is CASSLGQGAFGYTF. CDR3 nucleotide sequence: TGTGCCAGCAGTTTGGGTCAGGGGGCTTTTGGCTACACCTTC.

This chain uses TRBV10-2 with TRBJ2-3; TRBD2 matches at 11 bases. CDR1 and CDR2 from the germline V gene are WSHSY and SAAADI. CDR3 length: 17 residues. With V trimmed by 7 bases and J by 4 bases, 13 bases remained unmatched. The CDR3 protein is CASMFLPSGRSPDTQYF. Here the CDR3 DNA reads TGCGCCAGCATGTTTCTTCCTAGCGGGAGGTCCCCAGATACGCAGTATTTT.

The chain recombines TRBV5-1 with TRBJ1-2; no firm D call. V was clipped by 5 bases and J by 8 bases, with 25 bases between them. The CDR3 loop spans 16 amino acids. Germline assignment: CDR1 SGHRS and CDR2 YFSETQ. The CDR3, as DNA: TGCGCCAGCAGGTATGAAATCGGAGCGGGCCCGCAGGGCTACACCTTC. It codes for CASRYEIGAGPQGYTF.

The genes are TRBV7-9 and TRBJ2-5, with a possible D match to TRBD2 (6 bases). The CDR3 totals 13 residues. Germline lookup yields CDR1 SEHNR and CDR2 FQNEAQ (reference sequence). V lost 5 bases, J lost 5 bases, and 12 bases lay in between. This CDR3 reads CASSVSGYETQYF. CDR3 DNA sequence: TGTGCCAGCAGCGTGAGCGGGTATGAGACCCAGTACTTC.

This sequence joins TRBV30 and TRBJ1-3; D call uncertain. The CDR3 sequence is 14 residues long. Trimming removed 4 bases at V and 0 bases at J, with 10 bases between. Per the germline V gene, CDR1 is GTSNPN and CDR2 is SVGIG (reference sequence). CDR3 region: CAWIGPLSGNTIYF. The CDR3 DNA sequence: TGTGCCTGGATCGGGCCCCTCTCTGGAAACACCATATATTTT.

This chain links TRBV11-2 with TRBJ1-1; D is uncertain. The CDR3 is 13 residues long. Germline values: CDR1 SGHAT, CDR2 FQNNGV. Trimming removed 1 base from V and 3 bases from J, with 6 bases in between. CDR3: CASSLGQYTEAFF. The CDR3 DNA reads TGTGCCAGCAGCTTAGGGCAGTACACTGAAGCTTTCTTT.

The rearrangement uses TRBV10-2 and TRBJ1-1; D ambiguous. Trimming stripped 7 bases from V and 10 bases from J, with 16 bases between. This CDR3 is built from 12 residues. Germline V lookup: CDR1 WSHSY, CDR2 SAAADI. As DNA, the CDR3 is TGCGCCAGCACCATAGGAGGGATTGGAGCTTTCTTT. Translated: CASTIGGIGAFF.

The chain joins TRBV5-1 to TRBJ2-1; D perhaps matches TRBD2 (7 bases). Trimming took off 7 bases at V and 7 bases at J, with 18 bases between the two ends. CDR1 and CDR2 from the germline V gene are SGHRS and YFSETQ. CDR3 length: 14 residues. The CDR3 sequence: CASYVGAGVNEQFF. CDR3 nucleotides: TGCGCCAGCTATGTGGGGGCGGGAGTTAATGAGCAGTTCTTC.

This chain uses TRBV12-3 or TRBV12-4 with TRBJ1-2, with 8 bases identical to TRBD1. The length of the CDR3 is 13 residues. V lost 7 bases, J lost 4 bases, and 5 bases stayed unmatched. The CDR3 DNA reads as TGTGCCAGCACTTCCGGGACAGGCTATGGCTACACCTTC. The encoded protein is CASTSGTGYGYTF.